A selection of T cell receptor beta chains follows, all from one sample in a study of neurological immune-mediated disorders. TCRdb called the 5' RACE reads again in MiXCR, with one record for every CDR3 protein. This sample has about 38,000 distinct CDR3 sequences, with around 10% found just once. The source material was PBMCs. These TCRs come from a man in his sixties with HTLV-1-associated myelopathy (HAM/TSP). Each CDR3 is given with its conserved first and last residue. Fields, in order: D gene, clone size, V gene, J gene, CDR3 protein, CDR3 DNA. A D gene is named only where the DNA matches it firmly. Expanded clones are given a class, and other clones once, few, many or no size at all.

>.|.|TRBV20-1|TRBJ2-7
CSADRDLSSYEQYF
TGCAGTGCGGACCGGGACTTGAGCTCCTACGAGCAGTACTTC
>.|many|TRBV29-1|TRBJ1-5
CSVGEVNQPQHF
TGCAGCGTGGGGGAGGTAAATCAGCCCCAGCATTTT
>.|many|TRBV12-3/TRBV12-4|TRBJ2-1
CASSVGNEQFF
TGTGCCAGCAGCGTAGGCAATGAGCAGTTCTTC
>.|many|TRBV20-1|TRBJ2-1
CSARGNPGAQDNEQFF
TGCAGTGCTAGAGGCAACCCGGGGGCTCAAGACAATGAGCAGTTCTTC
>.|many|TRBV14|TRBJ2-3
CASSQVAAPRDTQYF
TGTGCCAGCAGCCAAGTGGCGGCCCCCAGGGATACGCAGTATTTT
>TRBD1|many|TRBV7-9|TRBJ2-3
CASSQGGRSTDTQYF
TGTGCCAGCAGCCAAGGGGGCAGAAGCACAGATACGCAGTATTTT
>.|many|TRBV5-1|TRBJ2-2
CASSFQDGNTGELFF
TGCGCCAGCAGCTTTCAAGACGGGAACACCGGGGAGCTGTTTTTT
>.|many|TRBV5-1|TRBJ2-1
CATKLGSYRVDEQFF
TGCGCCACCAAGCTGGGATCTTACAGGGTCGATGAGCAGTTCTTC
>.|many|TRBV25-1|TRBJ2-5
CASSVSQETQYF
TGTGCCAGCAGTGTCAGCCAAGAGACCCAGTACTTC
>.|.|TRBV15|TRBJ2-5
CATSRGYSGQEIQYF
TGTGCCACCAGCAGAGGCTATAGCGGACAAGAGATCCAGTACTTC
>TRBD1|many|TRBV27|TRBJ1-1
CASSNTGGTEAFF
TGTGCCAGCAGTAACACAGGGGGCACTGAAGCTTTCTTT
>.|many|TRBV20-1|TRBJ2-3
CSAREGGPTHTRTDTQYF
TGCAGTGCTAGAGAAGGCGGGCCCACACATACTCGCACAGATACGCAGTATTTT
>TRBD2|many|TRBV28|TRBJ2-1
CASRLTSGPGNEQFF
TGTGCCAGCAGACTAACTAGCGGACCTGGAAATGAGCAGTTCTTC
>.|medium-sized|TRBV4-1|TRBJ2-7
CASSRISGDEQYF
TGCGCCAGCAGCCGGATCTCAGGGGACGAGCAGTACTTC
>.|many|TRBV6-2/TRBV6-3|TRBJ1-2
CASSYGDYGYTF
TGTGCCAGCAGTTACGGGGACTATGGCTACACCTTC
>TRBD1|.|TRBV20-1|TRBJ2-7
CSARAEDRGYEQYF
TGCAGTGCTAGAGCAGAGGACAGGGGCTACGAGCAGTACTTC
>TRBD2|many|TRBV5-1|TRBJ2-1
CASSLAGLAGGGEQFF
TGCGCCAGCAGCTTGGCGGGACTAGCGGGAGGAGGTGAGCAGTTCTTC
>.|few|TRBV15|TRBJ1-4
CATSRCPTDEKLFF
TGTGCCACCAGCAGATGCCCAACGGACGAAAAACTTTTTTTT
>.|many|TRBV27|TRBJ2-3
CASARTGYTQYF
TGTGCCAGCGCGAGAACAGGGTATACGCAGTATTTT
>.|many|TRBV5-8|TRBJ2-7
CASSLTGSSEQYF
TGTGCCAGCAGCCTAACAGGTTCATCCGAGCAGTACTTC
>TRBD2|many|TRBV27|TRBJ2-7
CASSPLGTGAGGLDEQYF
TGTGCCAGCAGTCCCCTGGGAACGGGTGCGGGGGGTTTGGACGAGCAGTACTTC
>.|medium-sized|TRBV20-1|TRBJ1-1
CSASRPENTEAFF
TGCAGTGCTAGTAGGCCAGAGAACACTGAAGCTTTCTTT
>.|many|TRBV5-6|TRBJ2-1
CASSHNNEQFF
TGTGCCAGCAGCCACAACAATGAGCAGTTCTTC
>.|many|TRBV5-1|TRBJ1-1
CASSLEAGEAFF
TGCGCCAGCAGCTTGGAGGCGGGTGAAGCTTTCTTT
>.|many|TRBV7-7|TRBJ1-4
CAVAVGSGSNEKLFF
TGTGCTGTAGCAGTAGGTAGCGGGTCTAATGAAAAACTGTTTTTT